This T cell receptor (beta chain) emerged from a study of tumor and adjacent non-tumor tissue in lung cancer. Study context: The cohort had under 15 adenocarcinoma, a couple of squamous cell and 1 small cell patients. Overall study findings and caveats: TCR diversity was significantly greater in tumor than normal lung tissue.

About this clonotype itself: The antigen remains unidentified. One end of the junction does not line up with germline, which may come from a read error.

The CDR3 has 12 amino acids. Germline CDR1 reads ENHRY; CDR2 reads SYGVKD. The template was RNA from unsorted bulk tissue. The library came from three nested PCR rounds adapted from ARM-PCR protocols. In TCRdb, the multiplex PCR reads were re-called with MiXCR into one record per CDR3 protein. Of roughly 66,000 distinct CDR3 sequences detected, roughly 73% appear once; the ten largest clones hold roughly 27%. The receptor's source is a man in his fifties or sixties with non-small cell lung cancer. The chain has TRBV10-3 and TRBJ2-5, with D unresolved. Sequencing was carried out using lung tumor tissue. CDR3 loop: CVTRTLQETHYF. In nucleotides, the CDR3 is TGTGTCACCAGGACCCTACAAGAGACCCACTACTTC.